The 19 T cell receptor beta chains below come from one sample, sequenced in a study of long-term antiretroviral therapy in people with HIV (dated 2022 in TCRdb). The immunoSEQ hsTCRB v3.0 assay was used at survey level resolution to sequence the TRB variable region. As stored in TCRdb, this immuneACCESS dataset retains in-frame rearrangements with V and J assigned. A fraction of the clones does not appear; measured against another copy, unresolved V genes explain less than half of the discrepancy, and the remainder lacks a known reason. Recorded for this sample are around 28,000 clones; 85% to 90% of them occurred a single time. Clones ranked in the top ten supply 3.6% of the sample. The source material was unsorted PBMCs, sampled 1.8 years after starting antiretroviral therapy. The receptors were sampled from a woman aged 18-29 years with HIV.

The chain employs TRBV5-4 and TRBJ2-2; tentatively, D is TRBD2 (6 bases). From germline, CDR1 is SGHNT and CDR2 YYREEE (reference sequence). The V end lost 0 bases, the J end lost 4 bases, and 13 bases lay between the germline ends. CDR3 length equals 16 residues. This CDR3 reads CASSLAGGPSTGELFF. CDR3 sequence (DNA): TGTGCCAGCAGCTTGGCTGGAGGGCCCAGCACCGGGGAGCTGTTTTTT.

The J gene is TRBJ2-5, the V gene TRBV11-3; maybe TRBD1 (5 bases). The DNA end is more similar to TRBJ2-7, so the J call may be wrong. Germline CDR1 reads SGHNT; CDR2 reads YENEEA. The CDR3 has 13 residues. CDR3 residues: CASSPGSTYEQYF. Written as DNA, the CDR3 is TGTGCCAGCAGCCCAGGGTCCACCTACGAGCAGTACTTC.

The chain employs TRBV7-3 and TRBJ2-7, with D tentatively TRBD1 (6 bases). There are 12 residues in the CDR3. V was shortened by 5 bases and J by 6 bases, with 11 bases between the two germline ends. Germline V gives CDR1 SGHTA, CDR2 FQGTGA. Here the CDR3 DNA reads TGTGCCAGCAGCAATCAGGGGTCCGAGCAGTACTTC. This encodes CASSNQGSEQYF.

The genes are TRBV18 and TRBJ2-3, with 7 bases identical to TRBD1. V dropped 3 bases and J dropped 2; count of bases not matched to a gene: 8. Per germline, CDR1 KGHSH and CDR2 LQKENI. The CDR3 contains 16 residues. This chain's CDR3 is CASSPPDRDPTDTQYF. CDR3 sequence (DNA): TGTGCCAGCTCACCGCCAGACAGGGACCCCACAGATACGCAGTATTTT.

Only one count was recorded for this clone. The chain recombines TRBV18 with TRBJ2-2, with D unresolved. Germline V gene data show CDR1 as KGHSH and CDR2 as LQKENI. Deletions cut 6 bases from V and 4 bases from J, with 9 bases between. This CDR3 has 13 residues. DNA of the CDR3: TGTGCCAGCTCGCCTAAATTCACCGGGGAGCTGTTTTTT. Protein product: CASSPKFTGELFF. Together with reference TRBV18 and TRBJ2-2, the CDR3 gives the full variable domain: NAGVMQNPRHLVRRRGQEARLRCSPMKGHSHVYWYRQLPEEGLKFMVYLQKENIIDESGMPKERFSAEFPKEGPSILRIQQVVRGDSAAYFCASSPKFTGELFFGEGSRLTVL.

A single count supports this clone. This rearrangement joins TRBV5-6 to TRBJ1-4; 7 bases are shared with TRBD1. Trimming removed 0 bases from V and 0 bases from J; junction bases left unmatched: 2. The CDR3 is 16 residues long. Per the germline V gene, CDR1 is SGHDT and CDR2 is YYEEEE. The CDR3 nucleotides read TGTGCCAGCAGCTTGGGGGACAGACCAACTAATGAAAAACTGTTTTTT. As protein: CASSLGDRPTNEKLFF.

The chain has TRBV28 and TRBJ2-7; D might be TRBD2 (5 bases). This CDR3 has 12 amino acids. The ends were cut back, 8 bases at V and 3 bases at J, with 11 bases in the middle. The V gene's germline CDR1 is MDHEN and CDR2 SYDVKM. In DNA, the CDR3 is TGTGCCAGCGAGGGCAACAACTACGAGCAGTACTTC. It specifies CASEGNNYEQYF.

The genes are TRBV28 and TRBJ2-4; D might be TRBD1 (5 bases). The V end lost 3 bases, the J end lost 1 base, and 13 bases lay between the germline ends. The CDR3 is made up of 16 amino acids. In germline, CDR1 is MDHEN, CDR2 SYDVKM. Here the CDR3 DNA reads TGTGCCAGCAGTTTGTCAGGGTTAGTGGCCAAAAACATTCAGTACTTC. As protein: CASSLSGLVAKNIQYF.

The V and J genes are TRBV16 and TRBJ1-1; D gene unclear. CDR1 and CDR2 (germline): KGHSY, FQNENV. CDR3 length: 12 amino acids. V lost 6 bases, J lost 8 bases, and 13 bases lay in between. The CDR3 sequence: CASSPKRAEAFF. The CDR3 DNA reads TGTGCCAGCAGTCCTAAGAGAGCGGAAGCTTTCTTT.

The table lists this clone with a count of one. This sequence joins TRBV5-5 and TRBJ2-7; D gene uncertain. Germline CDR1 SGHKS, CDR2 YYEKEE (reference sequence). V was trimmed by 4 bases and J by 3 bases, leaving 11 bases between them. The CDR3 runs to 13 residues. CDR3 residues: CASSQTLVYEQYF. As DNA, the CDR3 is TGTGCCAGCAGCCAGACACTGGTCTACGAGCAGTACTTC.

The gene calls are TRBV7-3 and TRBJ2-1, with TRBD1 identical over 8 bases. Unmatched junction bases numbered 9, after V lost 5 bases and J lost 6 bases. This CDR3 has 15 residues. CDR1 and CDR2 (germline): SGHTA, FQGTGA. The CDR3 DNA follows: TGTGCCAGCAGCCCACGGGACAGGACTTTCAATGAGCAGTTCTTC. This gives the protein CASSPRDRTFNEQFF.

The chain employs TRBV5-3 and TRBJ2-7, with D possibly matching TRBD2 (6 bases). TRBV5-3 is an open reading frame, and its role is uncertain. This CDR3 region has 14 residues. The V end was cut by 4 bases, the J end by 4 bases, with 15 bases between. The CDR3 here is CARSRGGPCYEQYF. The CDR3 nucleotides are TGTGCCAGAAGCCGGGGAGGACCTTGTTACGAGCAGTACTTC.

J is TRBJ2-7 and V is TRBV10-3; D remains ambiguous. V was clipped by 2 bases and J by 7 bases, with 9 bases between them. Looked up from germline, CDR1 is ENHRY and CDR2 is SYGVKD. The CDR3 sequence is 12 residues long. The CDR3 loop reads CAISENPVEQYF. CDR3 in DNA: TGTGCCATCAGTGAGAATCCAGTAGAGCAGTACTTC.

This chain joins TRBV4-1 and TRBJ2-1, with 10 bases lining up with TRBD1. With V trimmed by 4 bases and J by 9 bases, 9 bases remained unmatched. The length of the CDR3 is 15 residues. Per germline, CDR1 MGHRA and CDR2 YSYEKL. This CDR3 is CASSPGTGDLFEQFF. The CDR3 nucleotides read TGCGCCAGCAGCCCGGGGACAGGGGATCTCTTTGAGCAGTTCTTC.

The chain couples TRBV6-1 to TRBJ1-5; D is ambiguous. CDR3 size: 15 residues. Germline loops: CDR1 MNHNS, CDR2 SASEGT. The ends were cut back, 1 base at V and 0 bases at J, with 7 bases in the middle. The CDR3 here is CASSEGRTSNQPQHF. As DNA, the CDR3 is TGTGCCAGCAGTGAAGGCCGGACTAGCAATCAGCCCCAGCATTTT.

The J gene is TRBJ1-5, the V gene TRBV7-2, with D possibly being TRBD1 (5 bases). The V and J ends lost 2 bases and 4 bases respectively, with 21 bases between them. Germline V gene lookup returns CDR1 SGHTA and CDR2 FQGNSA. The CDR3 has 18 residues. The CDR3 coding sequence is TGTGCCAGCAGCTTAAGGGGACCCGGACACGAACATAATCAGCCCCAGCATTTT. Amino acids: CASSLRGPGHEHNQPQHF.

This clone was found once. The CDR3 coding sequence is TGTGCCAGCAGCATACCGTCGACAGCTAACTATGGCTACACCTTC. As protein: CASSIPSTANYGYTF. The chain uses TRBV5-4 and TRBJ1-2; tentative D call: TRBD1 (5 bases). CDR3 length: 15 residues. The ends were cut back, 4 bases at V and 0 bases at J, with 13 bases in the middle. CDR1 SGHNT and CDR2 YYREEE come from the germline V gene (reference sequence).

The CDR3 DNA reads as TGCGCCTCTCAAAGGCCTCCAGATTCCTACGAGCAGTACTTC. Its translation: CASQRPPDSYEQYF. The chain joins TRBV5-1 to TRBJ2-7, with D unclear. This CDR3 has 14 residues. V lost 10 bases and J lost 1, with 18 bases in between. CDR1 SGHRS and CDR2 YFSETQ come from the germline V gene. Full variable domain (remainder filled in from reference TRBV5-1 and TRBJ2-7): KAGVTQTPRYLIKTRGQQVTLSCSPISGHRSVSWYQQTPGQGLQFLFEYFSETQRNKGNFPGRFSGRQFSNSRSEMNVSTLELGDSALYLCASQRPPDSYEQYFGPGTRLTVT.

The chain employs TRBV10-3 and TRBJ1-1; 7 positions agree with TRBD1. Germline CDR1 ENHRY, CDR2 SYGVKD. This CDR3 contains 11 residues. With V trimmed by 4 bases and J by 8 bases, 1 base remained unmatched. The CDR3 loop is CAISAGQEAFF. CDR3 nucleotides: TGTGCCATCAGTGCGGGACAGGAAGCTTTCTTT.